The text below deals with one T cell receptor beta chain. The antigen is not known. The germline V and J ends were trimmed by 2 bases and 2 bases, with 8 bases remaining between them. CDR1 is SGHDT and CDR2 is YYEEEE in the germline V gene. This CDR3 has 13 residues. This sample stems from a study of neoadjuvant nivolumab and ipilimumab in lung cancer. General study findings and limits: Pathologic regression was not significantly tied to TCR clonality. A small number of samples were TCR sequenced.

Assay: immunoSEQ multiplex PCR; the TCRdb copy retains only in-frame clones and omits some. Among about 15,000 clones, around 77% were seen once, and the ten largest hold about 7.8%. Sequences were derived from tumor tissue, sampled after neoadjuvant nivolumab, alone or with ipilimumab, at or shortly before surgery. The sequence derives from an adult with non-small cell lung cancer. The chain joins TRBV5-6 to TRBJ2-7, with D possibly TRBD2 on 5 matching bases. CDR3 loop: CASSLEGPYEQYF. The CDR3 DNA follows: TGTGCCAGCAGCTTAGAGGGCCCCTACGAGCAGTACTTC.